The 8 T cell receptor beta chains below all came from one sample that was sequenced in a study of T cell repertoires in cytomegalovirus infection. A single record per CDR3 protein comes from TCRdb applying MiXCR to the reads. The sample consists of about 130,000 distinct CDR3 sequences, roughly 25% of them appearing once. The antigens of these receptors remain unknown. What was sequenced was PBMCs, sequenced either directly or after in vitro stimulation (not recorded which). The receptor set was obtained from a human donor in good health (CMV status not recorded). Some clones in this sample may be carry-over from other donors' samples.

This clonotype has ten or more counts. The chain couples TRBV19 to TRBJ1-5; 7 positions match TRBD1. The V segment lost 9 bases and the J segment 6 bases; nucleotides outside the gene matches: 5. From germline, CDR1 is LNHDA and CDR2 SQIVND (reference sequence). The CDR3 has 12 amino acids. CDR3 loop: CASRDSPQPQHF. In nucleotides, the CDR3 is TGTGCCAGCCGGGACAGTCCTCAGCCCCAGCATTTT.

This clonotype appeared many times. V and J are TRBV6-2 or TRBV6-3 and TRBJ2-1; D is ambiguous. The germline CDR1 and CDR2 sequences are MNHEY and SVGEGT. There are 13 residues in the CDR3. Trimming pared 5 bases from V and 3 bases from J, leaving 8 bases between. CDR3 sequence reads: CASSLINYNEQFF. The CDR3 DNA sequence: TGTGCCAGCAGTCTCATAAACTACAATGAGCAGTTCTTC.

In this sample, this clonotype turned up once. DNA for the CDR3: TGCAGTGCTAGGGGGCTAGCGGGGGCAAACACAGATACGCAGTATTTT. This sequence encodes CSARGLAGANTDTQYF. The V gene is TRBV20-1, the J gene TRBJ2-3; 10 nucleotides match TRBD2. The CDR3 contains 16 residues. Per germline, CDR1 DFQATT and CDR2 SNEGSKA (reference sequence). Trimming took 3 bases from V and 2 from J; bases not matched to a gene: 8.

The chain has TRBV20-1 and TRBJ2-5; D may be TRBD2 (5 bases). The CDR3 consists of 16 residues. From germline, CDR1 is DFQATT and CDR2 SNEGSKA (reference sequence). V shed 0 bases and J shed 1 base, with 15 bases lying between them. The chain's CDR3 is CSARDLQRNFQETQYF. The CDR3, as DNA: TGCAGTGCTAGAGACCTTCAGCGGAACTTCCAAGAGACCCAGTACTTC.

The chain couples TRBV19 to TRBJ2-3; weak D call: TRBD2 (6 bases). Looked up from germline, CDR1 is LNHDA and CDR2 is SQIVND (reference sequence). The CDR3 has 15 amino acids. V was clipped by 6 bases and J by 2 bases, with 15 bases between them. CDR3 sequence (DNA): TGTGCCAGTAGCCTTACACTAGCTTACACAGATACGCAGTATTTT. It translates to CASSLTLAYTDTQYF.

This clonotype was seen only a few times. The chain combines TRBV7-2 with TRBJ2-5; TRBD2 is a possible D gene (6 bases). The CDR3 loop spans 16 amino acids. CDR1 is SGHTA and CDR2 is FQGNSA in the germline V gene. The V end lost 1 base, the J end lost 4 bases, and 16 bases lay between the germline ends. CDR3 protein: CASSLDTRGLIETQYF. The CDR3 DNA follows: TGTGCCAGCAGCTTAGATACGCGGGGTTTAATAGAGACCCAGTACTTC.

The rearrangement uses TRBV4-3 and TRBJ2-5; 12 bases match TRBD2. Germline values: CDR1 LGHNA, CDR2 YSLEER. The CDR3 totals 15 residues. After removal of 5 bases from V and 2 bases from J, the junction contained 3 bases not matched to a gene. In nucleotides, the CDR3 is TGCGCCAGCAGCTCCCTAGCGGGAGGGCAAGAGACCCAGTACTTC. Translation gives CASSSLAGGQETQYF.

The chain uses TRBV6-1 and TRBJ2-1; D perhaps matches TRBD1 (5 bases). The CDR3 spans 13 residues. Trimming pared 7 bases from V and 10 bases from J, leaving 17 bases between. Germline loops: CDR1 MNHNS, CDR2 SASEGT. CDR3 nucleotides: TGTGCCAGCACCCTCCCCTCAGGGTTGGAGCAGTTCTTC. Residues: CASTLPSGLEQFF.